A single sample gave rise to the 2 T cell receptor beta chains below, sequenced in a study of T cells in Graves' hyperthyroidism and ophthalmopathy (dated by TCRdb to the late 2010s). Libraries came from multiplex PCR. Reads for this sample came from an Illumina HiSeq 2000. Amplification of TCR beta CDR3 regions was carried out from RNA transcripts. For the first round of RT-PCR on the TCR CDR3, the HTBI primer set was used together with the Qiagen OneStep RT-PCR kit. TCRdb's own reprocessing of the public reads used fastp at Q25 and MiXCR and kept productive beta chains. Records with the same CDR3 protein are collapsed into one entry carrying the most frequent genes and DNA. The sample data list roughly 570,000 distinct CDR3 sequences, and around 16% of these were observed just once. The ten top clones hold 7.3% of the sample. The specimen was blood. The receptors come from a woman aged 25 to 45 with Graves' hyperthyroidism.

This clonotype has at least ten counts. The V gene is TRBV6-1, the J gene TRBJ2-5; D ambiguous. Deletions cut 2 bases from V and 1 base from J, with 8 bases between. Germline V gene sequence: CDR1 MNHNS, CDR2 SASEGT. The CDR3 consists of 14 residues. In DNA form, the CDR3 reads TGTGCCAGCAGTGAACAGCTTAGCCAAGAGACCCAGTACTTC. Translating gives CASSEQLSQETQYF.

This clonotype was counted only a few times. The genes are TRBV15 and TRBJ2-7; TRBD2 is a possible D gene (6 bases). The V gene lost 3 bases and the J gene lost 3 bases, with 15 bases spanning the gap. CDR1 and CDR2 from the germline V gene are LNHNV and YYDKDF (reference sequence). This CDR3 comprises 15 residues. The CDR3 nucleotides are TGTGCCACCAGCAGGGAGTGGCGGGGTAACTACGAGCAGTACTTC. It specifies CATSREWRGNYEQYF.